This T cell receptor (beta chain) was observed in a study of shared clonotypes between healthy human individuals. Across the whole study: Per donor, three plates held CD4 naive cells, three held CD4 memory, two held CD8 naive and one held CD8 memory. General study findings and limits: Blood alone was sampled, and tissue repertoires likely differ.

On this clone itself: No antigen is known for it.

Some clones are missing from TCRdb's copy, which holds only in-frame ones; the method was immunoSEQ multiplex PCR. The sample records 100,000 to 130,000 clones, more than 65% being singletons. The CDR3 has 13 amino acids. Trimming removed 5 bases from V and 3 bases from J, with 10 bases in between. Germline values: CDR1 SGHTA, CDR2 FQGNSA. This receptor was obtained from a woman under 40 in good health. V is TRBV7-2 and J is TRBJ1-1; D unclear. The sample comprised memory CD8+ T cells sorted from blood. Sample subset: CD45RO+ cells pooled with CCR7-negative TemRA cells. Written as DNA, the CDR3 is TGTGCCAGCAGCGTGCAGTCGGACACTGAAGCTTTCTTT. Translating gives CASSVQSDTEAFF.